The source of this TCR beta chain is a study of T cell responses to AZD1222 COVID-19 vaccine. Points from the study as a whole: Researchers report vaccine-associated CD4 TCRs spanning spike, with dominance at 160-218 and 743-854. The study reported that nearly half of spike-specific TCRs target unmutated variant regions.

CDR1 is SGHTA, CDR2 FQGNSA, per germline. Trimming removed 1 base from V and 10 bases from J, with 17 bases in between. This CDR3 is built from 15 residues. Libraries were prepared by immunoSEQ multiplex PCR; TCRdb keeps only in-frame clonotypes and omits some of them. The profile covers some 120,000 clones, with 90% appearing a single time and about 4% taken by the ten largest. A note on this clone: The antigen remains undetermined.

The sequences come from peripheral blood, collected on day 0 of MenACWY control vaccination. This rearrangement joins TRBV7-2 to TRBJ2-1, with D possibly being TRBD1 (6 bases). The sequence derives from an adult in good health. In DNA, the CDR3 is TGTGCCAGCAGCTTAGGGACGGACAGACAATTAGAGCAGTTCTTC. This sequence encodes CASSLGTDRQLEQFF.